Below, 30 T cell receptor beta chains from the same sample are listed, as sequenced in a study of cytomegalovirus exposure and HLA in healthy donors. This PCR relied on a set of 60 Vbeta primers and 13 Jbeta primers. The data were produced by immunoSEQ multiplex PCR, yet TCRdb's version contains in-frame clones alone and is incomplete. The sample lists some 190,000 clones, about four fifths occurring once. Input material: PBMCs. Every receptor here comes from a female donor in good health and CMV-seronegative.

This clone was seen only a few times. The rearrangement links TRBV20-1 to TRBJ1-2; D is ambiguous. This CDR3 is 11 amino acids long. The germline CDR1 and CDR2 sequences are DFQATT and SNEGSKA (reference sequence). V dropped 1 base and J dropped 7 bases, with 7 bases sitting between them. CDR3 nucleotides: TGCAGTGCTAGAGCCTTTCTTGGCTACACCTTC. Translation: CSARAFLGYTF.

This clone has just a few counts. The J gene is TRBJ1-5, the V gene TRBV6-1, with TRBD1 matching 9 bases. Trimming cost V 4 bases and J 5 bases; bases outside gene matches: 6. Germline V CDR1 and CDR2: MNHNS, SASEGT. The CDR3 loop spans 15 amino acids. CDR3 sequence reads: CASSGDRGGDQPQHF. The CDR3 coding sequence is TGTGCCAGCAGTGGAGACAGGGGGGGGGATCAGCCCCAGCATTTT.

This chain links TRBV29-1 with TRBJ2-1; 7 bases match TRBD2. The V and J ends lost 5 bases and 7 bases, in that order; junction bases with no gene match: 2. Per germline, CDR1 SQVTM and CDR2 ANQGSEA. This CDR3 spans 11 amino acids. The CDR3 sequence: CSVLAANEQFF. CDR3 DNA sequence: TGCAGCGTTCTAGCGGCAAATGAGCAGTTCTTC.

The CDR3, as DNA: TGTGCCAGCAGTTTTCTATCCGGGGAGCTGTTTTTT. Amino acid sequence: CASSFLSGELFF. The chain links TRBV27 to TRBJ2-2; D remains ambiguous. With 3 bases removed from V and 6 bases from J, the gap between germline ends came to 5 bases. Germline-derived CDR1 and CDR2 are MNHEY and SMNVEV (reference sequence). This CDR3 is built from 12 residues.

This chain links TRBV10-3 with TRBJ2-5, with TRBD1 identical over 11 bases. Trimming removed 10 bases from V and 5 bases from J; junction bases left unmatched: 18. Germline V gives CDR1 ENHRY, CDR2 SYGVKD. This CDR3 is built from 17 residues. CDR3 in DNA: TGTGCCACAACGCCCTCCGGGACAGGGGGACGCGGGGAGACCCAGTACTTC. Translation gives CATTPSGTGGRGETQYF.

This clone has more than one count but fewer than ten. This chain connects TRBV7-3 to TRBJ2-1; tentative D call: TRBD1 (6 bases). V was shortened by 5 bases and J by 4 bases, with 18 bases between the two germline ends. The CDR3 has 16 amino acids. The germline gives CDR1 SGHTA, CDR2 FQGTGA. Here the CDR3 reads CASSRNRDPPYNEQFF. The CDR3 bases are TGTGCCAGCAGCCGTAACAGGGACCCCCCTTACAATGAGCAGTTCTTC.

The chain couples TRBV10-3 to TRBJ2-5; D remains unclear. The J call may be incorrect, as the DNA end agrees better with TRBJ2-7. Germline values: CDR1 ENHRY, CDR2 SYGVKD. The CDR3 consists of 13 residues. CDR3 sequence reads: CAINPGSLYEQYF. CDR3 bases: TGTGCCATCAATCCGGGTTCACTCTACGAGCAGTACTTC.

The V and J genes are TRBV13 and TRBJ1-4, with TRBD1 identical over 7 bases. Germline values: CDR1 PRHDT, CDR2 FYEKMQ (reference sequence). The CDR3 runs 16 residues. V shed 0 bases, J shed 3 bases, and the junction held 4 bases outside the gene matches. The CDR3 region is CASSLGAGTANEKLFF. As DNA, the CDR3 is TGTGCCAGCAGCTTAGGGGCCGGGACAGCTAATGAAAAACTGTTTTTT.

DNA of the CDR3: TGTGCCAGCAGCTCCAGTCCAAATACGCAGTATTTT. Residues: CASSSSPNTQYF. The chain joins TRBV13 to TRBJ2-3; D gene uncertain. The V end lost 4 bases, the J end lost 7 bases, and 9 bases lay between the germline ends. Germline lookup yields CDR1 PRHDT and CDR2 FYEKMQ (reference sequence). The CDR3 runs to 12 residues.

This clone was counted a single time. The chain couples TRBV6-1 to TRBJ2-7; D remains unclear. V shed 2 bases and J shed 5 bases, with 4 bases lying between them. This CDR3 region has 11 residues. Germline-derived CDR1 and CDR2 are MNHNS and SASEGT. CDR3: CASSEPNEQYF. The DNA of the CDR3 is TGTGCCAGCAGTGAACCAAACGAGCAGTACTTC.

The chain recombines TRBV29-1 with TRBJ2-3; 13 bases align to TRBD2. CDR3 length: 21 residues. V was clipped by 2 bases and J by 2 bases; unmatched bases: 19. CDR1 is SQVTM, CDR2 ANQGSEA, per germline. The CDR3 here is CSVEPAPGLAGLGWSTDTQYF. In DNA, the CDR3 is TGCAGCGTTGAACCAGCCCCGGGACTAGCGGGGCTAGGGTGGTCCACAGATACGCAGTATTTT.

The CDR3 bases are TGTGCCAGCAGCCCCACCTTAGTGGTGGGGCCTTACAATGAGCAGTTCTTC. Translation gives CASSPTLVVGPYNEQFF. The chain carries TRBV11-2 and TRBJ2-1; the D gene is possibly TRBD1 (5 bases). The CDR3 extends over 17 amino acids. Between the trimmed V and J ends, which lost 5 bases and 4 bases, there was a span of 21 bases. In germline, CDR1 is SGHAT, CDR2 FQNNGV. The variable domain in full, with the rest retrieved from reference TRBV11-2 and TRBJ2-1, is EAGVAQSPRYKIIEKRQSVAFWCNPISGHATLYWYQQILGQGPKLLIQFQNNGVVDDSQLPKDRFSAERLKGVDSTLKIQPAKLEDSAVYLCASSPTLVVGPYNEQFFGPGTRLTVL.

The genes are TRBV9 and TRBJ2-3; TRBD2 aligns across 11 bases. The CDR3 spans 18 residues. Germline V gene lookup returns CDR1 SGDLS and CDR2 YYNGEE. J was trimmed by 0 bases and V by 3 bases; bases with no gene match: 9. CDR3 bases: TGTGCCAGCAGCGGGCCGGGACTAGCGGTTCCTAGCACAGATACGCAGTATTTT. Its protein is CASSGPGLAVPSTDTQYF.

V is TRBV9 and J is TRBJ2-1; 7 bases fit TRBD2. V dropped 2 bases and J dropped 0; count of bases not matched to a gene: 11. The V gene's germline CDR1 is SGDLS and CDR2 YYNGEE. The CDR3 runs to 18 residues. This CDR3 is CASSVSGAGVSSYNEQFF. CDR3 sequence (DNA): TGTGCCAGCAGCGTCTCCGGGGCGGGGGTAAGCTCCTACAATGAGCAGTTCTTC.

The CDR3 DNA follows: TGTGCCAGCAGCTTAGCCAGTGCTAACTATGGCTACACCTTC. Translating it yields CASSLASANYGYTF. This sequence joins TRBV7-9 and TRBJ1-2; D uncertain. Germline V gives CDR1 SEHNR, CDR2 FQNEAQ (reference sequence). Trimming left V 0 bases short and J 0 bases short, with 5 bases between. The CDR3 is made up of 14 amino acids. Full variable domain (outside the CDR3, taken from reference TRBV7-9 and TRBJ1-2): DTGVSQNPRHKITKRGQNVTFRCDPISEHNRLYWYRQTLGQGPEFLTYFQNEAQLEKSRLLSDRFSAERPKGSFSTLEIQRTEQGDSAMYLCASSLASANYGYTFGSGTRLTVV.

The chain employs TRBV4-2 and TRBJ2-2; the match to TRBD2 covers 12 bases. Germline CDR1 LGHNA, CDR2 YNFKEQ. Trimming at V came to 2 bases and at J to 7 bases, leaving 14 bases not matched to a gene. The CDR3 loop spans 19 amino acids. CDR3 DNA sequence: TGTGCCAGCAGCCAAACCTTCCCGGGACTAGCGGGTGGCGGCGGGGAGCTGTTTTTT. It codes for CASSQTFPGLAGGGGELFF.

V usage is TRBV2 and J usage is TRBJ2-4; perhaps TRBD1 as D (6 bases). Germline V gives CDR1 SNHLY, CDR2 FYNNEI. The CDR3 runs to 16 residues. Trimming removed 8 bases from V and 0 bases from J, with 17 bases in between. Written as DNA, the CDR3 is TGTGCCAGCTCGGAAGACGACAGGATAGCCAAAAACATTCAGTACTTC. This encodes CASSEDDRIAKNIQYF.

CDR3 coding DNA: TGTGCCAGCTCACCTCGACAGGGGCAAACTGAAGCTTTCTTT. This gives the protein CASSPRQGQTEAFF. The chain combines TRBV18 with TRBJ1-1, with 8 bases lining up with TRBD1. V was pared by 3 bases and J by 5 bases, with 5 bases of the junction left unmatched. The CDR3 runs 14 residues. CDR1 and CDR2 (germline): KGHSH, LQKENI.

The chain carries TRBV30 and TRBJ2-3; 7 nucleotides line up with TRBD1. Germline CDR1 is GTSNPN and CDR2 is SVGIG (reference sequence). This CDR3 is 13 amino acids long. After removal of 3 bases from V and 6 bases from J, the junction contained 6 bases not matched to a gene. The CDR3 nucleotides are TGTGCCTGGAGAACTACAGGGGCGGATACGCAGTATTTT. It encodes CAWRTTGADTQYF.

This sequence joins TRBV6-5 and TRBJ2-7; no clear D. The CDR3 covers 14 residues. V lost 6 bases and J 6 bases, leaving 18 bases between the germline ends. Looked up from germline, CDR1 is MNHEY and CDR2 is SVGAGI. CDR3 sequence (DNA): TGTGCCAGCAGCCTTATAGGTTTGTCGGGCGAGCAGTACTTC. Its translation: CASSLIGLSGEQYF.

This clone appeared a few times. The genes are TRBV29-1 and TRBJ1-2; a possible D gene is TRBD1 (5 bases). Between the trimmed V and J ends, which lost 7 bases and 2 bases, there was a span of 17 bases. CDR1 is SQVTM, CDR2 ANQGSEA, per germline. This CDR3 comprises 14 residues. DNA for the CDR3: TGCAGCGCCTCTCAGGGCGCGACCAACTATGGCTACACCTTC. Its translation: CSASQGATNYGYTF.

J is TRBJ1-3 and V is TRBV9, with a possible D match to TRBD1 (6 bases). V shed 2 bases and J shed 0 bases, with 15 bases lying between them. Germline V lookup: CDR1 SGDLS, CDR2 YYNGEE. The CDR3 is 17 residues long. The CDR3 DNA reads TGTGCCAGCAGCGTTACAGGCGGGGGGCTCTCTGGAAACACCATATATTTT. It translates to CASSVTGGGLSGNTIYF.

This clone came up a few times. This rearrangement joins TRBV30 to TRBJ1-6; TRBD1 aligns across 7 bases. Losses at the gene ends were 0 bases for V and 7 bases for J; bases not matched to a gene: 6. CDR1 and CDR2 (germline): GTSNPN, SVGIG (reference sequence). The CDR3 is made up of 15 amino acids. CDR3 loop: CAWSVRQGENSPLHF. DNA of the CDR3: TGTGCCTGGAGTGTACGGCAGGGGGAAAATTCACCCCTCCACTTT. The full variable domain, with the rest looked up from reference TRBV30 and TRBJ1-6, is SQTIHQWPATLVQPVGSPLSLECTVEGTSNPNLYWYRQAAGRGLQLLFYSVGIGQISSEVPQNLSASRPQDRQFILSSKKLLLSDSGFYLCAWSVRQGENSPLHFGNGTRLTVT.

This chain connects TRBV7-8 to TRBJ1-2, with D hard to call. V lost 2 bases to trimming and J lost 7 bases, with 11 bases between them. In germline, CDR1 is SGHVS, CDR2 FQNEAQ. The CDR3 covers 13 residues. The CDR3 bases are TGTGCCAGCAGCTTAAAGGGAGAAGGTGGCTACACCTTC. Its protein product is CASSLKGEGGYTF.

CDR3 sequence (DNA): TGTGCCAGCAGCTATAGCGGGGCCTCGGGAGAGACCCAGTACTTC. This encodes CASSYSGASGETQYF. This rearrangement joins TRBV9 to TRBJ2-5, with 8 nucleotides matching TRBD2. V dropped 4 bases and J dropped 4; count of bases not matched to a gene: 9. The CDR3 spans 15 residues. Germline CDR1 reads SGDLS; CDR2 reads YYNGEE.

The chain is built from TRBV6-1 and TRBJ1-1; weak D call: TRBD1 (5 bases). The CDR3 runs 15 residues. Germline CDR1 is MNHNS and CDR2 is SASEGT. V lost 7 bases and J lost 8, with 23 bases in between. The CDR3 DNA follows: TGTGCCAGCACTGACAGTATGGGGGGGGTCGTGGAAGCTTTCTTT. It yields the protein CASTDSMGGVVEAFF.

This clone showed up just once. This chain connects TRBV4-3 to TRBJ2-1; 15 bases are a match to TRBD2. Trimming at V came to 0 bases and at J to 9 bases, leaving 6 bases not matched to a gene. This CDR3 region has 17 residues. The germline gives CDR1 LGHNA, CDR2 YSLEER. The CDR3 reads CASSQEGTSGRFAEQFF. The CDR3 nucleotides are TGCGCCAGCAGCCAAGAGGGGACTAGCGGGAGGTTTGCTGAGCAGTTCTTC.

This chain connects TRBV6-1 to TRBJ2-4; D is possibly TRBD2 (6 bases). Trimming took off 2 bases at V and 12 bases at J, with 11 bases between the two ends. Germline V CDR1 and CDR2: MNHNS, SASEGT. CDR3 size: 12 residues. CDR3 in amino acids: CASSERGGTQYF. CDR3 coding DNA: TGTGCCAGCAGTGAACGTGGCGGGACTCAGTACTTC.

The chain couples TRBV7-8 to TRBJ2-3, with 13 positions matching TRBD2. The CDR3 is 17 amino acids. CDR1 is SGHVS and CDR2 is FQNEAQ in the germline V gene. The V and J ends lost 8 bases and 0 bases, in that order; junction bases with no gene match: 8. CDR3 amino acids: CASGGLAGARSTDTQYF. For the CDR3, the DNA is TGTGCCAGCGGAGGACTAGCGGGAGCCCGAAGCACAGATACGCAGTATTTT.

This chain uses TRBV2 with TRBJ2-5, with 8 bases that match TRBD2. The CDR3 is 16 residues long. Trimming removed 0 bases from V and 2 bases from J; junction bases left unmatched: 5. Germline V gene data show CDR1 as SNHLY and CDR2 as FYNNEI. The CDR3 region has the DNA TGTGCCAGCAGTGAAGCCGGGAGGGGGAGTCAAGAGACCCAGTACTTC. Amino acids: CASSEAGRGSQETQYF.